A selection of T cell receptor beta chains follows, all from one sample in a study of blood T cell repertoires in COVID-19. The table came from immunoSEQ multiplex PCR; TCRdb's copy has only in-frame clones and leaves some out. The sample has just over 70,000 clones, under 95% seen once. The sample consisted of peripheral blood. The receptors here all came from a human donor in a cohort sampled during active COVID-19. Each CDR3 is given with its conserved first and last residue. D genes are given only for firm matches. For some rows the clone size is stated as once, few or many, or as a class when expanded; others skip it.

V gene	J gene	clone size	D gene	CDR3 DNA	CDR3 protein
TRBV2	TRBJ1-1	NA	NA	TGTGCCAGCAGTGTTGAGTGGAGGGCGGCTTTCTTT	CASSVEWRAAFF
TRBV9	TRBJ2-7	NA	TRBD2	TGTGCCAGCAGCGTAGCTGACGGGGGGGCCTACGAGCAGTACTTC	CASSVADGGAYEQYF
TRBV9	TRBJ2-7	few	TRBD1	TGTGCCAGCAGCGTAGAGGGGACAGCGGACTACGAGCAGTACTTC	CASSVEGTADYEQYF
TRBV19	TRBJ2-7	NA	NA	TGTGCCAGTAGTATCAAAGGAGAATCCCTCTACGAGCAGTACTTC	CASSIKGESLYEQYF
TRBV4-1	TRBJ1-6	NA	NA	TGCGCCAGCAGCCAAGATCCGGGGCCCCTCCACTTT	CASSQDPGPLHF
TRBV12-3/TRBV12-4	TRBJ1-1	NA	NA	TGTGCCAGCACGGGGGTGCTAAATACTGAAGCTTTCTTT	CASTGVLNTEAFF
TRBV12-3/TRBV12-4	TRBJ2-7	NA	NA	TGTGCCAGCACTATCGGGACTCCTCACGAGCAGTACTTC	CASTIGTPHEQYF
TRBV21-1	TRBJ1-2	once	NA	TGTGCCAGCAGCAAAACCGAGGGACACAACTATGGCTACACCTTC	CASSKTEGHNYGYTF
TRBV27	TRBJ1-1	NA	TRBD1	TGTGCCAGCAGTACCGGGACAGGGAGGAACACTGAAGCTTTCTTT	CASSTGTGRNTEAFF
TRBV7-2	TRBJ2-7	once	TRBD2	TGTGCCAGCAGCTTACAGAGCACCGGGGGGGCCGAGAACGAGCAGTACTTC	CASSLQSTGGAENEQYF
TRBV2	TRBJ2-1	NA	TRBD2	TGTGCCAGCAGCAAGAGCGGGGGGTCATACAATGAGCAGTTCTTC	CASSKSGGSYNEQFF
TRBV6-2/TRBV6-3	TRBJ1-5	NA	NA	TGTGCCAGCAGTACAGGGCAGGGAAGCAATCAGCCCCAGCATTTT	CASSTGQGSNQPQHF
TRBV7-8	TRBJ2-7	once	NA	TGTGCCAGCAGCTTAGTCAGCTACGAGCAGTACTTC	CASSLVSYEQYF
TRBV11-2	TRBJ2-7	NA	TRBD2	TGTGCCAGCAGCCTGGGACTAGCGGGGGCCGCCAAACCTTACGAGCAGTACTTC	CASSLGLAGAAKPYEQYF
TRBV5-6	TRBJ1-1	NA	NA	TGTGCCAGCAGCTCGCTAGACAGGAAAGCTTTCTTT	CASSSLDRKAFF
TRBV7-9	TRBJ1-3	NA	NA	TGTGCCAGCAGCCGACAACTCTCTGGAAACACCATATATTTT	CASSRQLSGNTIYF
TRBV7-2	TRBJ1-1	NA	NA	TGTGCCAGCAGCCTAGGGGGGGGGACTGAAGCTTTCTTT	CASSLGGGTEAFF
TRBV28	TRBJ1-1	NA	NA	TGTGCCAGCAGTTTAGTGGGGCGGGGGCAGGGAGCTGAAGCTTTCTTT	CASSLVGRGQGAEAFF
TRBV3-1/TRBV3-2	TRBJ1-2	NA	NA	TGTGCCAGCAGCCAAGGGGGGGGTGTGGGCTACACCTTC	CASSQGGGVGYTF
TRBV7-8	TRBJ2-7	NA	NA	TGTGCCAGCAGCGCGTACAGGGCAACCTACGAGCAGTACTTC	CASSAYRATYEQYF
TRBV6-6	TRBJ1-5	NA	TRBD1	TGTGCCAGCAGTTACCCGACAGGGGATAGCAATCAGCCCCAGCATTTT	CASSYPTGDSNQPQHF
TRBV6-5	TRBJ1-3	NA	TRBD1	TGTGCCAGCAGTCATTTACAGGGGGCTGGAAACACCATATATTTT	CASSHLQGAGNTIYF
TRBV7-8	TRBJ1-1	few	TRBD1	TGTGCCAGCAGCTGGGGACAGGCGAACACTGAAGCTTTCTTT	CASSWGQANTEAFF
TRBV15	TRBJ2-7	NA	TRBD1	TGTGCCACCAGCAGGACCCAGGACAGGGAGTACCACTACGAGCAGTACTTC	CATSRTQDREYHYEQYF
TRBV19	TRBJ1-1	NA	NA	TGTGCCAGTAGTAGCACAGGTCCCTTCATGAACACTGAAGCTTTCTTT	CASSSTGPFMNTEAFF
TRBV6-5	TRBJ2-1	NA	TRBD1	TGTGCCAGCAGGACAGGGGCCTACAATGAGCAGTTCTTC	CASRTGAYNEQFF
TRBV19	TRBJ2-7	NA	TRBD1	TGTGCCAGTCGTCCAGGGGGCTCCTACGAGCAGTACTTC	CASRPGGSYEQYF